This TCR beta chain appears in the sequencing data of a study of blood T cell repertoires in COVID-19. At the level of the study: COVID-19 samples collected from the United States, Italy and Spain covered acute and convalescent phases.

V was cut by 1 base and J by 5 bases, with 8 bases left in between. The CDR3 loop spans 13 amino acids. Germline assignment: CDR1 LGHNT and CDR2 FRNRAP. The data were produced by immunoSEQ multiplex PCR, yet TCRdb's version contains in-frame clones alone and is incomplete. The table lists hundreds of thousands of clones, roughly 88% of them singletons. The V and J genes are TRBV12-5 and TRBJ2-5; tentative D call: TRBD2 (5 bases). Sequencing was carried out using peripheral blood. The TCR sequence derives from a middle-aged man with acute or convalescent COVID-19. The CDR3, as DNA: TGTGCTAGTGGTTTGGGGTCGGGGGAGACCCAGTACTTC. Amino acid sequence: CASGLGSGETQYF.